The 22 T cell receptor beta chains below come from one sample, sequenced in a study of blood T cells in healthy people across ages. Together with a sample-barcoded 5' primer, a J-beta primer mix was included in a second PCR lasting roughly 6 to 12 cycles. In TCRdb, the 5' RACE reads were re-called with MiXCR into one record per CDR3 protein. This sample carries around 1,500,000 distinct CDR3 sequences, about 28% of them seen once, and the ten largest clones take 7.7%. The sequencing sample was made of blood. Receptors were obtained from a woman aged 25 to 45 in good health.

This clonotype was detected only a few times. The CDR3 loop is CASSLYSDNEKLFF. The CDR3 region has the DNA TGTGCCAGCAGTTTATACAGCGATAATGAAAAACTGTTTTTT. The chain combines TRBV28 with TRBJ1-4; D is ambiguous. This CDR3 contains 14 residues. Germline values: CDR1 MDHEN, CDR2 SYDVKM. The V and J ends lost 1 base and 4 bases respectively, with 7 bases between them.

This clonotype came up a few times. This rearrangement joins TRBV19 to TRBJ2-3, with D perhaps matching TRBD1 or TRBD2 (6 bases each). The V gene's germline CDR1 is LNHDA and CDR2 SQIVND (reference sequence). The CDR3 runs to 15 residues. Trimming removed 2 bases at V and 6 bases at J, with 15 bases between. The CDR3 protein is CASSISVRGEDTQYF. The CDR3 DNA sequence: TGTGCCAGTAGTATAAGCGTGAGGGGGGAGGATACGCAGTATTTT.

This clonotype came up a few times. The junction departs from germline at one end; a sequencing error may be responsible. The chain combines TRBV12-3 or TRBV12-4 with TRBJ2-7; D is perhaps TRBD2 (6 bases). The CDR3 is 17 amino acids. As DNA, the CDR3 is TGTGCCAACAGTTTAGCGTCCGGAGGGGCGCTAACCTACGAGCAGTACTTC. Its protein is CANSLASGGALTYEQYF.

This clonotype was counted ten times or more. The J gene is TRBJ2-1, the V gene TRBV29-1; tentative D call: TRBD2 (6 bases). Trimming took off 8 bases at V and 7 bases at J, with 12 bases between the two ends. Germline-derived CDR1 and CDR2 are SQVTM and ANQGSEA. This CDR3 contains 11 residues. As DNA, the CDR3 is TGCAGCTTACGACTAGTAAATGAGCAGTTCTTC. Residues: CSLRLVNEQFF.

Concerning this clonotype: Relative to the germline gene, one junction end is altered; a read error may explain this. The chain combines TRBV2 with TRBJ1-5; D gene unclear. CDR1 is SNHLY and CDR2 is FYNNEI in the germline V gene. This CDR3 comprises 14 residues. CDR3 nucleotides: TGTGTCAGCGGGCCGACCTTGAGGGATCAGCCCCAGCATTTT. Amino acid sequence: CVSGPTLRDQPQHF.

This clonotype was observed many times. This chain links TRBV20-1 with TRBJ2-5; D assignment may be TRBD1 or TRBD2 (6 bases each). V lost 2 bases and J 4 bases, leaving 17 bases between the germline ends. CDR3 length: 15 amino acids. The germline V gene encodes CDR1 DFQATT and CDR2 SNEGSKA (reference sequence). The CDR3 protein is CSARKAGDFGETQYF. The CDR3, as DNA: TGCAGTGCTAGAAAGGCAGGGGACTTTGGAGAGACCCAGTACTTC.

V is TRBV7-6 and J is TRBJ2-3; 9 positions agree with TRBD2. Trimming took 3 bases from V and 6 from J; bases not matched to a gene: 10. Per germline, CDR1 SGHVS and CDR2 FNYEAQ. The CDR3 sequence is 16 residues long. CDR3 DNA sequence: TGTGCCAGCAGCTTCGGCGGGGGGGAGGTGGGCGATACGCAGTATTTT. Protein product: CASSFGGGEVGDTQYF. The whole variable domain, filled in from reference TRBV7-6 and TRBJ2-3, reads GAGVSQSPRYKVTKRGQDVALRCDPISGHVSLYWYRQALGQGPEFLTYFNYEAQQDKSGLPNDRFSAERPEGSISTLTIQRTEQRDSAMYRCASSFGGGEVGDTQYFGPGTRLTVL.

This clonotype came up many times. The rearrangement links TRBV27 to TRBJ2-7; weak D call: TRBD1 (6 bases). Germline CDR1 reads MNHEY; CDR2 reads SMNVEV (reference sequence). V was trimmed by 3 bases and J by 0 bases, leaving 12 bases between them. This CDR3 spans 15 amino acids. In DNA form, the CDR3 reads TGTGCCAGCAGTTTCGACAGGAAACCCTCCTACGAGCAGTACTTC. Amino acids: CASSFDRKPSYEQYF.

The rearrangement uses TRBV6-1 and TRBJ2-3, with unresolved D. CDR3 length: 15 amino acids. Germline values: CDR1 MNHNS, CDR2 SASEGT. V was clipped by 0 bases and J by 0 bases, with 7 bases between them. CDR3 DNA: TGTGCCAGCAGTGAAGCGCACGGTAGCACAGATACGCAGTATTTT. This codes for CASSEAHGSTDTQYF.

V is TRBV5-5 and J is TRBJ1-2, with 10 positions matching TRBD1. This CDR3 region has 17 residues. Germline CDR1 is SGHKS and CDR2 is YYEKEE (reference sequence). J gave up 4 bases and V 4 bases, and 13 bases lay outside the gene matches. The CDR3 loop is CASSPGQGTPLVYGYTF. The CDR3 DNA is TGTGCCAGCAGCCCGGGACAGGGGACACCCCTCGTCTATGGCTACACCTTC.

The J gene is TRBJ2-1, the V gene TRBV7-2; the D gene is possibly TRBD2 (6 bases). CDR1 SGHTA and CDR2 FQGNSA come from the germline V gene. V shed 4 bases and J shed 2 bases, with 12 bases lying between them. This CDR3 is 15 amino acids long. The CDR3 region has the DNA TGTGCCAGCAGCTACCGGGACTCAACCTACAATGAGCAGTTCTTC. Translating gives CASSYRDSTYNEQFF.

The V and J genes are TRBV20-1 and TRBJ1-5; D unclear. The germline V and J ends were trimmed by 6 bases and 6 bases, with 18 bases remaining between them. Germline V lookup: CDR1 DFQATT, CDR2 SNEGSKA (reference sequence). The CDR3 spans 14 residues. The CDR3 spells CSAQLVGESQPQHF. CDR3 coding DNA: TGCAGTGCCCAACTCGTGGGAGAAAGTCAGCCCCAGCATTTT.

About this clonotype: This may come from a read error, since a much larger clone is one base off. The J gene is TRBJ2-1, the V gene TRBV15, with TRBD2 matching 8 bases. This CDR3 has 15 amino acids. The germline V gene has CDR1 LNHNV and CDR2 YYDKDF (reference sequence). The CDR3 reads CTTSREAGVKNEQFF. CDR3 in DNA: TGTACCACCAGCAGAGAAGCGGGAGTTAAAAATGAGCAGTTCTTC. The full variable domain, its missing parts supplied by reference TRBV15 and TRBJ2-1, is DAMVIQNPRYQVTQFGKPVTLSCSQTLNHNVMYWYQQKSSQAPKLLFHYYDKDFNNEADTPDNFQSRRPNTSFCFLDIRSPGLGDTAMYLCTTSREAGVKNEQFFGPGTRLTVL.

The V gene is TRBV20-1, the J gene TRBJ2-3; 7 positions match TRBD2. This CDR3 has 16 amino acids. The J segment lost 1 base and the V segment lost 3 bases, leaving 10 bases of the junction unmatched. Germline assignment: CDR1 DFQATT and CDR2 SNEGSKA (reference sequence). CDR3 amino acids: CSASDGSAGGTDTQYF. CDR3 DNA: TGCAGTGCTAGCGATGGCTCGGCGGGGGGCACAGATACGCAGTATTTT.

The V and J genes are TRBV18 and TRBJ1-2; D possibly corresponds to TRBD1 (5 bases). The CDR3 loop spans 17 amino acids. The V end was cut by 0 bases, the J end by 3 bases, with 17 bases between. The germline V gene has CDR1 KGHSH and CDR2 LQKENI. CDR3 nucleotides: TGTGCCAGCTCACCACCGGGGCTGGGCAGGGAGGACTATGGCTACACCTTC. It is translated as CASSPPGLGREDYGYTF.

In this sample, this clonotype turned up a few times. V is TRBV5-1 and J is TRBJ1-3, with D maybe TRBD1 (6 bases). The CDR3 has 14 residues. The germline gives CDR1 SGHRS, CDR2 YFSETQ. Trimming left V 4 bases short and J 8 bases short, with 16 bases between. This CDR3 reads CASSRQTGGDTIYF. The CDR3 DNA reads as TGCGCCAGCAGCCGCCAGACCGGGGGCGACACCATATATTTT.

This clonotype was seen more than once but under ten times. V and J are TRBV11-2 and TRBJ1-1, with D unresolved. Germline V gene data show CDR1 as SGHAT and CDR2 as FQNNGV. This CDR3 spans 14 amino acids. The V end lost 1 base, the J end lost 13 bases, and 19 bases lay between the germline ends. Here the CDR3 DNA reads TGTGCCAGCAGCTTAGGATCGGAAGGTGAGAATGATTTCTTT. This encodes CASSLGSEGENDFF.

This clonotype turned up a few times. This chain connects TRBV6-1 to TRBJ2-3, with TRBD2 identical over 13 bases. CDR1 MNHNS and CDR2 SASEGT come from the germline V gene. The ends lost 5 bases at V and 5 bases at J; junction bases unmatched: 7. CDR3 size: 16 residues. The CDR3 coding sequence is TGTGCCAGCAGTAAGCGACTAGCGGGAGGTGGAGATACGCAGTATTTT. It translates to CASSKRLAGGGDTQYF.

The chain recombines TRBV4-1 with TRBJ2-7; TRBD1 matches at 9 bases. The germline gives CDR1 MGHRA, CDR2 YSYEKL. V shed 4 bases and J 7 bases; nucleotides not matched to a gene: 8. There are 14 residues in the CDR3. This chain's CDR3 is CASSPGTGRWEQYF. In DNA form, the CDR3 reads TGCGCCAGCAGCCCCGGGACAGGGCGATGGGAGCAGTACTTC.

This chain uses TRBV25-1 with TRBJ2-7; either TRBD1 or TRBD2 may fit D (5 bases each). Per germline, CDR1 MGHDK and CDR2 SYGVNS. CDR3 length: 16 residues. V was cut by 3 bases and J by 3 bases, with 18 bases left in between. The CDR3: CASSEHRDPVIYEQYF. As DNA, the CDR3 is TGTGCCAGCAGTGAGCACCGGGACCCAGTAATCTACGAGCAGTACTTC.

CDR3 in DNA: TGTGCCAGCAGGCGGGACGGACGCACAGATACGCAGTATTTT. The encoded protein is CASRRDGRTDTQYF. This chain links TRBV2 with TRBJ2-3; D might be TRBD2 (6 bases). Germline V gene lookup returns CDR1 SNHLY and CDR2 FYNNEI. This CDR3 is 14 amino acids long. The V gene lost 6 bases and the J gene lost 1 base, with 11 bases spanning the gap. Combining the CDR3 with reference TRBV2 and TRBJ2-3 gives the whole variable domain EPEVTQTPSHQVTQMGQEVILRCVPISNHLYFYWYRQILGQKVEFLVSFYNNEISEKSEIFDDQFSVERPDGSNFTLKIRSTKLEDSAMYFCASRRDGRTDTQYFGPGTRLTVL.

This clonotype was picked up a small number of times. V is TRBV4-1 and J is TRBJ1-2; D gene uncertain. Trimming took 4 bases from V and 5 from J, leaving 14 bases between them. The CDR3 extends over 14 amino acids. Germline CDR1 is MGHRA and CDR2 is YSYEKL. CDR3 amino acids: CASSPPGKGYGYTF. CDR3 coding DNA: TGCGCCAGCAGCCCCCCCGGGAAGGGATATGGCTACACCTTC.